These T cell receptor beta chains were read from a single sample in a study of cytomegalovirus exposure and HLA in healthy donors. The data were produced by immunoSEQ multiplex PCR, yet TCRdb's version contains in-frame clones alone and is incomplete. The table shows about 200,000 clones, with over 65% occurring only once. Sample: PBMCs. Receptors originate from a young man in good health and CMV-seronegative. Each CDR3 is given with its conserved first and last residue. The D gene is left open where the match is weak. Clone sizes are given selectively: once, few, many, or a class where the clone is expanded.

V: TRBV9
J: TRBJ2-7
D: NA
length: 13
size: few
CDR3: CASSPRGANEQYF
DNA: TGTGCCAGCAGCCCCAGGGGGGCCAACGAGCAGTACTTC

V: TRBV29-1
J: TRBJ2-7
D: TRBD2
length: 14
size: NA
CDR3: CSVSETSVSYEQYF
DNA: TGCAGCGTCTCGGAGACTAGCGTCTCCTACGAGCAGTACTTC

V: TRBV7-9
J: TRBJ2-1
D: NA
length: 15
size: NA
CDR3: CASSQTGSGYNEQFF
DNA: TGTGCCAGCAGTCAAACAGGGTCAGGCTACAATGAGCAGTTCTTC

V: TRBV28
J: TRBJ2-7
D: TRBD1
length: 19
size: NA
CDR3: CASMLEGDLWTGARNEQYF
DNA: TGTGCCAGCATGCTCGAAGGAGATCTCTGGACAGGGGCGAGGAACGAGCAGTACTTC

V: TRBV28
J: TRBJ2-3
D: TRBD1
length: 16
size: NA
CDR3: CAISWAGTGGKDTQYF
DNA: TGTGCCATCAGTTGGGCCGGGACAGGGGGCAAAGATACGCAGTATTTT

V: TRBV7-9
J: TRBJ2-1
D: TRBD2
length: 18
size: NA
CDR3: CASSFGLAGTVSYNEQFF
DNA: TGTGCCAGCAGCTTCGGACTAGCCGGGACCGTCTCCTACAATGAGCAGTTCTTC

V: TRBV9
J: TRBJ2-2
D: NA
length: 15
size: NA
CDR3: CASSPVVRGIGELFF
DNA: TGTGCCAGCAGCCCAGTAGTTCGAGGGATAGGGGAGCTGTTTTTT

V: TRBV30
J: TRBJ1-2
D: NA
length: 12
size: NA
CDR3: CAWSVTNYGYTF
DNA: TGTGCCTGGAGTGTCACAAACTATGGCTACACCTTC

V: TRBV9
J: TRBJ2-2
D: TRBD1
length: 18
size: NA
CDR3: CASSVAPGQGAGNGELFF
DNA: TGTGCCAGCAGCGTAGCCCCGGGGCAGGGGGCAGGAAACGGGGAGCTGTTTTTT

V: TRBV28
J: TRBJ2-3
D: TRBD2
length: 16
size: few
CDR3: CASRTPGLAGELAQYF
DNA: TGTGCCAGCAGAACCCCAGGGCTAGCGGGAGAATTAGCGCAGTATTTT

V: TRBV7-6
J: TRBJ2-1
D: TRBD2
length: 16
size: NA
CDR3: CASSLVASGGTNEQFF
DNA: TGTGCCAGCAGCTTAGTGGCTAGCGGGGGTACCAATGAGCAGTTCTTC

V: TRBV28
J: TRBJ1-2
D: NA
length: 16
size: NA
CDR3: CASTLAGTAADYGYTF
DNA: TGTGCCAGCACCCTCGCCGGGACTGCGGCGGACTATGGCTACACCTTC

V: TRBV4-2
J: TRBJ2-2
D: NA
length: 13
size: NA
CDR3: CASSQVEAGELFF
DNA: TGTGCCAGCAGCCAAGTTGAGGCCGGGGAGCTGTTTTTT

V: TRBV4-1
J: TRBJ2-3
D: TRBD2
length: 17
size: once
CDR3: CASSQDYWREAKDTQYF
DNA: TGCGCCAGCAGCCAAGATTATTGGCGGGAGGCTAAAGATACGCAGTATTTT

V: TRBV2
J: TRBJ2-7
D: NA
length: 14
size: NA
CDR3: CASSEAVIRGEQYF
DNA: TGTGCCAGCAGTGAAGCGGTCATCAGGGGCGAGCAGTACTTC

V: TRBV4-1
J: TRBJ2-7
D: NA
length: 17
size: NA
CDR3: CASSHILRSSRPYEQYF
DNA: TGCGCCAGCAGCCACATACTCAGGTCCTCCCGCCCCTACGAGCAGTACTTC

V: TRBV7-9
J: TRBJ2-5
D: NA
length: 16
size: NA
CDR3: CASSPRVGLRQETQYF
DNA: TGTGCCAGCAGCCCGAGGGTGGGACTTAGACAAGAGACCCAGTACTTC

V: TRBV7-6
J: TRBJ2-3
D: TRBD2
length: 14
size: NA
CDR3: CASSFERGADTQYF
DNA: TGTGCCAGCAGCTTCGAGCGGGGAGCAGATACGCAGTATTTT

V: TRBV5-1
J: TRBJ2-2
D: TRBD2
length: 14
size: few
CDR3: CASSLRGGDGELFF
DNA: TGCGCCAGCAGCTTACGGGGGGGCGACGGGGAGCTGTTTTTT

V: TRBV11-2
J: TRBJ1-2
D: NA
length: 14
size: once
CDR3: CASSLPGLYYGYTF
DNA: TGTGCCAGCAGCTTACCGGGGTTATACTATGGCTACACCTTC

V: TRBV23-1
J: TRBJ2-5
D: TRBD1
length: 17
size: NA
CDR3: CASSQSGGQETEETQYF
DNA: TGCGCCAGCAGTCAATCCGGGGGACAGGAGACAGAAGAGACCCAGTACTTC

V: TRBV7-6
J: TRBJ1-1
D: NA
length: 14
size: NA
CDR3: CASSHPGLNTEAFF
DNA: TGTGCCAGCAGCCACCCGGGTCTAAACACTGAAGCTTTCTTT

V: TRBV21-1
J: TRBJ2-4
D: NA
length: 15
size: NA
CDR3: CASSKGEGGKNIQYF
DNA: TGTGCCAGCAGCAAAGGGGAGGGGGGCAAAAACATTCAGTACTTC

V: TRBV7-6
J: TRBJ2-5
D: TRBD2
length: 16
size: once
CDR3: CASSLWTGGPQVTQYF
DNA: TGTGCCAGCAGCTTATGGACGGGAGGCCCTCAGGTGACCCAGTACTTC